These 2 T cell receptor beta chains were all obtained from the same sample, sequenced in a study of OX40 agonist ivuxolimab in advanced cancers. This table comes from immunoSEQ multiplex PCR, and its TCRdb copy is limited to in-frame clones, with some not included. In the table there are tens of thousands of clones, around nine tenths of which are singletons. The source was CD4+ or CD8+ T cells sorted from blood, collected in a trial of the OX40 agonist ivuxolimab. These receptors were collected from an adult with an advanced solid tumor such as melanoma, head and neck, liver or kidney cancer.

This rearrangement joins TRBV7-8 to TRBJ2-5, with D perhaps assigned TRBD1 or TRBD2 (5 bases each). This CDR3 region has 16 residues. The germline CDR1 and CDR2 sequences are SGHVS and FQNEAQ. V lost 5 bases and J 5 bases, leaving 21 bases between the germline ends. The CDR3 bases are TGTGCCAGCAGCCTGCAGATCGGGGCGGTCTCGGAGACCCAGTACTTC. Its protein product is CASSLQIGAVSETQYF.

CDR3 protein: CASSQEGSPRGEKLFF. The CDR3 DNA follows: TGCGCCAGCAGCCAAGAGGGGTCCCCCCGGGGTGAAAAACTGTTTTTT. This sequence joins TRBV4-1 and TRBJ1-4, with D unresolved. The CDR3 length is 16 residues. V was pared by 0 bases and J by 7 bases, with 15 bases between. CDR1 and CDR2 from the germline V gene are MGHRA and YSYEKL.